This T cell receptor beta chain was captured in a study of coeliac disease. On the study more broadly: Each coeliac patient was active, refractory type I, or diet-controlled.

The CDR3 contains 15 residues. Looked up from germline, CDR1 is SGHRS and CDR2 is YFSETQ. The V gene lost 0 bases and the J gene lost 3 bases, with 13 bases spanning the gap. TCRdb's copy holds only in-frame clones and misses some; the assay was immunoSEQ multiplex PCR. Of nearly 7,000 clones in the sample, around 69% are singletons; the top ten hold less than 8%. The TCR comes from a man aged 25-40 years with celiac disease. Sequencing used lamina propria lymphocytes from the gut. This chain uses TRBV5-1 with TRBJ2-7; D possibly corresponds to TRBD2 (6 bases). Here the CDR3 reads CASSLAAGTVYEQYF. The CDR3 DNA reads as TGCGCCAGCAGCTTGGCAGCCGGGACTGTCTACGAGCAGTACTTC.